This T cell receptor (beta chain) was recovered during a study of graft-versus-host responses after intestinal transplantation. This clone was counted a single time. Its cognate antigen is unknown. The CDR3 runs 15 residues. V dropped 4 bases and J dropped 0; count of bases not matched to a gene: 6. Germline CDR1 and CDR2: SGHTA and FQGNSA. This table comes from immunoSEQ multiplex PCR, and its TCRdb copy is limited to in-frame clones, with some not included. The sample contains around 110,000 clones, approximately 90% of which appear only once. The rearrangement joins TRBV7-2 to TRBJ2-7, with 7 nucleotides matching TRBD1. The sequence came from a human donor who received an intestinal transplant. The sequences come from unstimulated CD4+ T cells sorted from spleen or lymph node cells, collected before intestinal transplant. The CDR3 sequence: CASSSRAGGSYEQYF. The CDR3 DNA reads as TGTGCCAGCAGCTCTCGGGCAGGGGGCTCCTACGAGCAGTACTTC.